This TCR beta chain was observed in a study of blood T cell repertoires in COVID-19. Study context: Sample material is recorded as cDNA or gDNA derived from T cells, B-cell-depleted T cells, or PBMCs.

Germline V lookup: CDR1 LGHNA, CDR2 YNFKEQ. Trimming left V 3 bases short and J 5 bases short, with 8 bases between. The CDR3 loop spans 14 amino acids. This clone showed up just once. Sequencing used immunoSEQ multiplex PCR; TCRdb keeps in-frame clones, though not all of them. The data contain just over 90,000 clones, about 80% of them singletons. This sequence was found in a man aged 65 to 85 with acute or convalescent COVID-19. The genes are TRBV4-2 and TRBJ1-6; D is unresolved. The sample comprised peripheral blood. CDR3 loop: CASSHAIHNSPLHF. The CDR3 DNA reads as TGTGCCAGCAGCCATGCGATTCATAATTCACCCCTCCACTTT.